The T cell receptor beta chain under discussion was sequenced for a study of vaccination and CD4 T cells after COVID-19. Study in general: The peptides that stimulated the cells were overlapping spike peptides from SARS-CoV-2, HCoV-NL63, HCoV-OC43 and HCoV-229E. General study points: A nonsignificant rise from roughly 21 to 40 was seen in the median number of SARS-CoV-2-reactive clonotypes.

Regarding this clonotype: Its antigen remains unidentified.

The CDR3 spans 12 residues. Deletions cut 7 bases from V and 4 bases from J, with 5 bases between. CDR1 and CDR2 (germline): LNHDA, SQIVND (reference sequence). Treatment denoted: roughly 11-day PBMC culture with coronavirus spike peptide pools or control peptides (ViraFEST assay). Dates of positive PCR ran from March to December 2020, before US Alpha, Beta and Delta variants. Sequencing of cultured CD4+ T cell DNA used the Oncomine TCR Beta short-read assay. TCRdb independently ran MiXCR on the PCR reads; one entry per CDR3 protein. The sample holds fewer than 20,000 distinct CDR3 sequences, around 61% seen once.

This chain links TRBV19 with TRBJ2-6; D is undetermined. The specimen was CD4+ T cells from blood, cultured in vitro. The sequence derives from a human donor who had recovered from COVID-19. For the CDR3, the DNA is TGTGCCAGTACTCCAGGGGCCAACGTCCTGACTTTC. Translating gives CASTPGANVLTF.